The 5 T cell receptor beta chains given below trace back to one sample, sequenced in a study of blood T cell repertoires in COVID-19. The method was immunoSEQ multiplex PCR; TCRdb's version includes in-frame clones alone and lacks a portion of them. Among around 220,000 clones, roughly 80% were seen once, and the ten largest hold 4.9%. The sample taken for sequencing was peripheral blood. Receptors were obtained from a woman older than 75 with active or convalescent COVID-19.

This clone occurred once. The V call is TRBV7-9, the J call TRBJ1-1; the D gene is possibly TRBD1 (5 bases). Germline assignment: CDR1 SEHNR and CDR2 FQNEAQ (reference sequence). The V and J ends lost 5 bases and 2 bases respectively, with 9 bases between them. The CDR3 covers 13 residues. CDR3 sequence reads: CASSRQTNTEAFF. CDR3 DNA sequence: TGTGCCAGCAGCCGACAGACCAACACTGAAGCTTTCTTT.

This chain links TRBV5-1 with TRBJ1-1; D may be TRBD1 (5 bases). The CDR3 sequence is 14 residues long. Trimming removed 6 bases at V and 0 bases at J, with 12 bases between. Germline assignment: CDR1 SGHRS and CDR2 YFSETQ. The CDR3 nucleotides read TGCGCCAGCAACCCAGGGCCGATGAACACTGAAGCTTTCTTT. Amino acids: CASNPGPMNTEAFF.

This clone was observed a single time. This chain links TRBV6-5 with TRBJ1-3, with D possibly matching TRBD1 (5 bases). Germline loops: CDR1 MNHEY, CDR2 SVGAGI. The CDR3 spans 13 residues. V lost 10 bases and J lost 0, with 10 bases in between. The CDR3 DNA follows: TGTGCCACACAGGCCTTCTCTGGAAACACCATATATTTT. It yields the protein CATQAFSGNTIYF.

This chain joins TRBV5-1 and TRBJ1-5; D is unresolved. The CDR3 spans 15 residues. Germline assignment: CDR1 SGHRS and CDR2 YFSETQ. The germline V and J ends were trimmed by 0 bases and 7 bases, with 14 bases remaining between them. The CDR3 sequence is CASSLAGGYLQPQHF. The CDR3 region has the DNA TGCGCCAGCAGCTTGGCCGGAGGGTATCTCCAGCCCCAGCATTTT.

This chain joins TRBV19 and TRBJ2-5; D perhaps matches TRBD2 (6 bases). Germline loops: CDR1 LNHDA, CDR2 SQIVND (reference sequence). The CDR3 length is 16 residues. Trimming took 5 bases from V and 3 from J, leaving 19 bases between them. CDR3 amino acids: CASSPGPGRREETQYF. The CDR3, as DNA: TGTGCCAGTAGTCCGGGACCAGGGCGGAGGGAAGAGACCCAGTACTTC. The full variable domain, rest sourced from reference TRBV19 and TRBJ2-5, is DGGITQSPKYLFRKEGQNVTLSCEQNLNHDAMYWYRQDPGQGLRLIYYSQIVNDFQKGDIAEGYSVSREKKESFPLTVTSAQKNPTAFYLCASSPGPGRREETQYFGPGTRLLVL.